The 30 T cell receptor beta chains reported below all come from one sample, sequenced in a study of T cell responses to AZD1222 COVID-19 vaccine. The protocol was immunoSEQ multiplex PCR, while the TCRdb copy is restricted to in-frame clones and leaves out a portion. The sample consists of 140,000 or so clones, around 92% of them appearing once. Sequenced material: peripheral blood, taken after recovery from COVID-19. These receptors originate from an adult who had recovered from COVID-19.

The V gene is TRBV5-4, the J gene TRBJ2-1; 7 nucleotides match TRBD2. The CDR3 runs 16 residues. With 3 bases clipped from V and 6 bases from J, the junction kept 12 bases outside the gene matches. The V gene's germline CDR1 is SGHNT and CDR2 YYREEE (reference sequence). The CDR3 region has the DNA TGTGCCAGCAGCTCCCTGGGGGGGTTGAGGGGCAATGAGCAGTTCTTC. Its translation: CASSSLGGLRGNEQFF.

The CDR3 nucleotides are TGTGCCAGCAGCGTAACGGCGGGAGCCTACAATGAGCAGTTCTTC. Translation gives CASSVTAGAYNEQFF. The rearrangement links TRBV9 to TRBJ2-1; 7 nucleotides match TRBD2. This CDR3 spans 15 amino acids. The V segment lost 1 base and the J segment 2 bases; nucleotides outside the gene matches: 3. Germline V gives CDR1 SGDLS, CDR2 YYNGEE. The variable domain in full, completed from reference TRBV9 and TRBJ2-1, reads DSGVTQTPKHLITATGQRVTLRCSPRSGDLSVYWYQQSLDQGLQFLIQYYNGEERAKGNILERFSAQQFPDLHSELNLSSLELGDSALYFCASSVTAGAYNEQFFGPGTRLTVL.

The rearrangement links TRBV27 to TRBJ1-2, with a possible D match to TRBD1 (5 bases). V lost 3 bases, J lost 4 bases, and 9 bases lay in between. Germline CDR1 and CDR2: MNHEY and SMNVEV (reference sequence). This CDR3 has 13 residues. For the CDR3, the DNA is TGTGCCAGCAGTTTGGGGGGAAGCTATGGCTACACCTTC. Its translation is CASSLGGSYGYTF.

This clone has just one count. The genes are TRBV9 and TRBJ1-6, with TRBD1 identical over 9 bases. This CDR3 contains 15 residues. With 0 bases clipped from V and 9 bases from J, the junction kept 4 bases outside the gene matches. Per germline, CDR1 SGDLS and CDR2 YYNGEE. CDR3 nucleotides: TGTGCCAGCAGCGTAGAGGACAGGGGAGGTTCACCCCTCCACTTT. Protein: CASSVEDRGGSPLHF.

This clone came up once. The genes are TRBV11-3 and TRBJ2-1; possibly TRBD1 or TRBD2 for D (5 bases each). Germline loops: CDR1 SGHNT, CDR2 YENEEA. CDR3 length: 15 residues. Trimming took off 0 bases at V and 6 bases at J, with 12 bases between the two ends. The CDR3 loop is CASSLDGGAGNEQFF. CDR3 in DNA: TGTGCCAGCAGCTTAGATGGGGGAGCAGGCAATGAGCAGTTCTTC.

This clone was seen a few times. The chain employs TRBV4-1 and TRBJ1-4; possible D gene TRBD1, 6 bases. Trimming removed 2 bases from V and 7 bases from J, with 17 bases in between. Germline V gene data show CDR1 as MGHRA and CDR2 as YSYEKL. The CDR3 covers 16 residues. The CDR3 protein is CASSQNSYREGEKLFF. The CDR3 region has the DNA TGCGCCAGCAGCCAAAATTCGTACAGGGAGGGTGAAAAACTGTTTTTT.

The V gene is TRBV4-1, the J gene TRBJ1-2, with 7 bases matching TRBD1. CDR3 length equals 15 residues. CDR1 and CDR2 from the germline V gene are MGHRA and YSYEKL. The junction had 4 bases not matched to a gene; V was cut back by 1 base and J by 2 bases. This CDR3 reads CASSQGMTGNYGYTF. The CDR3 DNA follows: TGCGCCAGCAGCCAAGGCATGACAGGGAACTATGGCTACACCTTC.

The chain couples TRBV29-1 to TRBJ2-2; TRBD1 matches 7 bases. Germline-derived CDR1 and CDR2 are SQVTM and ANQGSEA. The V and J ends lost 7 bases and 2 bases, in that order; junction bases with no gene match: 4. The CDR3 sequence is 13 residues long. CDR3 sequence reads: CSADRANTGELFF. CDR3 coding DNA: TGCAGCGCCGACAGGGCCAACACCGGGGAGCTGTTTTTT.

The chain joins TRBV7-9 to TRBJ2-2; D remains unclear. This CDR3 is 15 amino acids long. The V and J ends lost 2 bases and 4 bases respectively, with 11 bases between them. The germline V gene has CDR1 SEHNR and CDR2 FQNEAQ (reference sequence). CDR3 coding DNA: TGTGCCAGCAGCTTACAACTACATCGCACCGGGGAGCTGTTTTTT. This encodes CASSLQLHRTGELFF.

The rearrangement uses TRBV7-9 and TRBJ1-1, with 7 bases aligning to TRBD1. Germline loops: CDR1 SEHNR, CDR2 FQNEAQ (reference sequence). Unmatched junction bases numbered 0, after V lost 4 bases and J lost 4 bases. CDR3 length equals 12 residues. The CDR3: CASSSGGTEAFF. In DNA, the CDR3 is TGTGCCAGCAGCTCAGGGGGCACTGAAGCTTTCTTT.

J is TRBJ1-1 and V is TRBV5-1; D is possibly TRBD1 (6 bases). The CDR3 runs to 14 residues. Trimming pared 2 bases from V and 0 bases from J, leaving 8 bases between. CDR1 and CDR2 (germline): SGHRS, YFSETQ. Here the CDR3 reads CASSFGQLNTEAFF. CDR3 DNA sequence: TGCGCCAGCAGCTTTGGACAGCTGAACACTGAAGCTTTCTTT.

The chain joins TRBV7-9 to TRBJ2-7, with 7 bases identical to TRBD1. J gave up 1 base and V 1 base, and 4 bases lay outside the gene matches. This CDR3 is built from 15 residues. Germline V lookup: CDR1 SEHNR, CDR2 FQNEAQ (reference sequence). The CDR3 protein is CASSLGDSLSYEQYF. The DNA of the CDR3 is TGTGCCAGCAGCTTAGGGGACAGCTTATCCTACGAGCAGTACTTC.

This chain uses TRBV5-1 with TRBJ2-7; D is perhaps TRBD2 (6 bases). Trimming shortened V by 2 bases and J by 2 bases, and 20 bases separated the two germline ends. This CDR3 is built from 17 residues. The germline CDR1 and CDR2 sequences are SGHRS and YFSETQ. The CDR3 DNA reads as TGCGCCAGCAGCTTCCAGGGCGGAGGGCAGTCAACCTACGAGCAGTACTTC. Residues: CASSFQGGGQSTYEQYF.

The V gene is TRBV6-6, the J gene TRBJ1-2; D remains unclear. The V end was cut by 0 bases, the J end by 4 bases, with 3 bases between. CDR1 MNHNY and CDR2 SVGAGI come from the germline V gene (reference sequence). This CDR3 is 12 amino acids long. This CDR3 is CASSYSVYGYTF. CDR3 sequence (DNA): TGTGCCAGCAGTTACTCCGTCTATGGCTACACCTTC.

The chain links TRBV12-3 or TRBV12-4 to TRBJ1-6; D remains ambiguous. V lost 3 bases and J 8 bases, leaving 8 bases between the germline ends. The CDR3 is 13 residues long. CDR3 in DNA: TGTGCCAGCAGTTTCAGACCGGATTCACCCCTCCACTTT. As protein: CASSFRPDSPLHF.

The CDR3 DNA is TGTGCCAGCAGCCAGCAGATACGGGGGCGCGAAAAACTGTTTTTT. Its translation is CASSQQIRGREKLFF. The genes are TRBV12-1 and TRBJ1-4. TRBV12-1 is a recognized pseudogene. The CDR3 is 15 amino acids.

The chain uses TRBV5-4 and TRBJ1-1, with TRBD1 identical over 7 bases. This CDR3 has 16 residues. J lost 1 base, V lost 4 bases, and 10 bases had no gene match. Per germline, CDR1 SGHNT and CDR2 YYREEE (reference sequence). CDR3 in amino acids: CASSQAPQGWNTEAFF. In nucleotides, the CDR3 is TGTGCCAGCAGCCAGGCCCCACAGGGGTGGAACACTGAAGCTTTCTTT.

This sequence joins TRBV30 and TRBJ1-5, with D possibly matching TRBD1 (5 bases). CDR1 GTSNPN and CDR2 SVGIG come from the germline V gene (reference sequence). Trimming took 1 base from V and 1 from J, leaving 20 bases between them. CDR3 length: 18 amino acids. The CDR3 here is CAWSEGFRAALSNQPQHF. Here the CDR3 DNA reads TGTGCCTGGAGTGAGGGATTCAGGGCCGCTCTAAGCAATCAGCCCCAGCATTTT.

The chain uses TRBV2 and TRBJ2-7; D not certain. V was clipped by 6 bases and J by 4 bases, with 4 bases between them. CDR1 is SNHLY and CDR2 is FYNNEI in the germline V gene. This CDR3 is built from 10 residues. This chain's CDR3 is CASSQYEQYF. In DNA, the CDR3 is TGTGCCAGCAGCCAGTACGAGCAGTACTTC.

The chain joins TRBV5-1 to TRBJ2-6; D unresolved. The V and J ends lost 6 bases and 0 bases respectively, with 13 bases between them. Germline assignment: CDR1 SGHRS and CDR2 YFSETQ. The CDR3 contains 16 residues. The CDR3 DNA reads TGCGCCAGCACCGGTGACCTTAGCTCTGGGGCCAACGTCCTGACTTTC. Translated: CASTGDLSSGANVLTF.

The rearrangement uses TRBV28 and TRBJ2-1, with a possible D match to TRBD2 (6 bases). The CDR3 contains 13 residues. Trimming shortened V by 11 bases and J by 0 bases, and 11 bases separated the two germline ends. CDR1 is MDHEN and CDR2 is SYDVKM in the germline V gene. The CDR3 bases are TGTGCCCTGGGGGGTTACTCCTACAATGAGCAGTTCTTC. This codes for CALGGYSYNEQFF.

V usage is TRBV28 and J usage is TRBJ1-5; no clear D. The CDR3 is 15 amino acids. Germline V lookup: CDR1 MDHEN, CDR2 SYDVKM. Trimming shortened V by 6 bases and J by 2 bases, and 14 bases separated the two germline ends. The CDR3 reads CASRNKNDGNQPQHF. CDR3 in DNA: TGTGCCAGCAGAAACAAGAACGATGGCAATCAGCCCCAGCATTTT.

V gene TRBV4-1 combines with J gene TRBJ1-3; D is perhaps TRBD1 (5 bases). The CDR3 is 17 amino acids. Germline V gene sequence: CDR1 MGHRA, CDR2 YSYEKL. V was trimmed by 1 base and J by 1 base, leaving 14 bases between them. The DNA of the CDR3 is TGCGCCAGCAGCCAAGGCGCCGGGGGAAGGTCTGGAAACACCATATATTTT. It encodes CASSQGAGGRSGNTIYF.

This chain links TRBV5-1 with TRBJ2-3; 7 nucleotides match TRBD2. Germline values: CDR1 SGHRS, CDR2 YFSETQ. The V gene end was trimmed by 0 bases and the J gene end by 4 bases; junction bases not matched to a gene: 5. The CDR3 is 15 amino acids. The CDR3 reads CASSLVSGSPDTQYF. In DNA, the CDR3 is TGCGCCAGCAGCTTGGTTAGCGGGTCCCCAGATACGCAGTATTTT.

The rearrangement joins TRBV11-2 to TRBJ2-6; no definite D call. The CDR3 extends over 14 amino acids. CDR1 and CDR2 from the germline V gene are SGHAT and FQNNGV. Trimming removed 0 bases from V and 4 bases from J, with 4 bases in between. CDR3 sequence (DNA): TGTGCCAGCAGCTTAGAAGGAGGGGCCAACGTCCTGACTTTC. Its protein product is CASSLEGGANVLTF.

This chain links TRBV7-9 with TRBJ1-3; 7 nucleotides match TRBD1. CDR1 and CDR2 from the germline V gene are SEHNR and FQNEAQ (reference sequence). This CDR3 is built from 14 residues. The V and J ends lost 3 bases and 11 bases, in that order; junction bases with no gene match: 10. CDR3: CASSFDRAAGSIYF. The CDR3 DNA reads TGTGCCAGCAGCTTCGACAGGGCTGCAGGGTCCATATATTTT. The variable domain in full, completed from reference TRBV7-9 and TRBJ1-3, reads DTGVSQNPRHKITKRGQNVTFRCDPISEHNRLYWYRQTLGQGPEFLTYFQNEAQLEKSRLLSDRFSAERPKGSFSTLEIQRTEQGDSAMYLCASSFDRAAGSIYFGEGSWLTVV.

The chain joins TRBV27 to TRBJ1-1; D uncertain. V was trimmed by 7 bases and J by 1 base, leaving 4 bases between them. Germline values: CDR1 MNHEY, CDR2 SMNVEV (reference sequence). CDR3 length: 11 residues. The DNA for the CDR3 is TGTGCCAGCACAGGGAACACTGAAGCTTTCTTT. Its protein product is CASTGNTEAFF.

The CDR3 DNA reads TGTGCCAGTAGTAGGAGACAGGGACTAGCGGAAGCCTACGAGCAGTACTTC. Translation gives CASSRRQGLAEAYEQYF. The chain is built from TRBV19 and TRBJ2-7; 11 positions agree with TRBD2. From germline, CDR1 is LNHDA and CDR2 SQIVND (reference sequence). J was trimmed by 2 bases and V by 4 bases; bases with no gene match: 10. The length of the CDR3 is 17 residues.

CDR3 nucleotides: TGTGCCAGCAGCCGAGCGGGGCTAGCGCACGCAGATACGCAGTATTTT. Its translation is CASSRAGLAHADTQYF. The rearrangement joins TRBV5-4 to TRBJ2-3; 7 bases are a match to TRBD2. V trimming: 4 bases; J trimming: 4 bases; junction bases outside the gene matches: 12. This CDR3 contains 16 residues. Germline CDR1 SGHNT, CDR2 YYREEE (reference sequence).

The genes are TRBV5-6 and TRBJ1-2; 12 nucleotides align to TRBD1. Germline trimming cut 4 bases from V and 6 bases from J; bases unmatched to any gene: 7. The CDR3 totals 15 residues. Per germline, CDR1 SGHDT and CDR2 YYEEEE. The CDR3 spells CASSLGQGAVDGYTF. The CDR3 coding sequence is TGTGCCAGCAGCCTGGGACAGGGGGCGGTCGATGGCTACACCTTC.